One and the same sample provided the 32 T cell receptor beta chains below, sequenced in a study of blood T cells in healthy people across ages. Sample-barcoded 5' priming and a J-beta primer mix drove a second PCR of roughly 6 to 12 cycles. TCRdb re-called the 5' RACE reads with MiXCR, one entry per CDR3 protein. This sample carries 1.5 million to 2 million distinct CDR3 sequences, approximately 28% of them seen once, and the ten largest clones take less than 9.5%. Sequencing was done on a sample of blood. Receptors were obtained from a woman aged 25 to 45 in good health.

This clonotype was picked up many times. V is TRBV29-1 and J is TRBJ2-7, with D perhaps TRBD1 or TRBD2 (5 bases each). Germline V CDR1 and CDR2: SQVTM, ANQGSEA. CDR3 length: 15 amino acids. Trimming took off 6 bases at V and 3 bases at J, with 21 bases between the two ends. For the CDR3, the DNA is TGCAGCGTGGATGGGACGGGCGATAACGGCTACGAGCAGTACTTC. Translating gives CSVDGTGDNGYEQYF.

CDR3 in DNA: TGTGCTAGTGGTTCTATCCTGGCCCAGCATTTT. Translated: CASGSILAQHF. The chain employs TRBV12-5 and TRBJ1-5, with D unclear. The CDR3 sequence is 11 residues long. V lost 4 bases and J 11 bases, leaving 9 bases between the germline ends. CDR1 is LGHNT, CDR2 FRNRAP, per germline.

This clonotype was seen only a few times. CDR3: CGARVGNQPQHF. CDR3 bases: TGCGGGGCCCGCGTGGGCAATCAGCCCCAGCATTTT. The chain recombines TRBV29-1 with TRBJ1-5; TRBD1 is a possible D gene (5 bases). Germline CDR1 reads SQVTM; CDR2 reads ANQGSEA. The CDR3 totals 12 residues.

Only a few counts were recorded for this clonotype. The chain employs TRBV12-3 or TRBV12-4 and TRBJ2-1; no definite D call. The CDR3 totals 15 residues. V was pared by 3 bases and J by 5 bases, with 14 bases between. The CDR3 DNA is TGTGCCAGCAGTTTTGGGGTTGGGTCAGACAATGAGCAGTTCTTC. Translating it yields CASSFGVGSDNEQFF.

This clonotype was recorded at least ten times. The J gene is TRBJ2-5, the V gene TRBV24-1; TRBD2 matches 12 bases. The CDR3 has 15 amino acids. J lost 11 bases, V lost 4 bases, and 10 bases had no gene match. The germline CDR1 and CDR2 sequences are KGHDR and SFDVKD. CDR3 loop: CATSDPRTSGEVQYF. The CDR3 coding sequence is TGTGCCACCAGTGACCCTCGGACTAGCGGGGAAGTTCAGTACTTC.

This clonotype has more than one count but fewer than ten. The chain combines TRBV6-5 with TRBJ1-2, with D tentatively TRBD1 (6 bases). The CDR3 spans 14 residues. The germline V gene has CDR1 MNHEY and CDR2 SVGAGI. Trimming removed 1 base from V and 3 bases from J, with 9 bases in between. The CDR3 sequence: CASSYLGGDYGYTF. DNA for the CDR3: TGTGCCAGCAGTTACTTGGGGGGCGACTATGGCTACACCTTC.

Points on this clonotype: The junction and the germline gene differ at one end; a read error may be behind it. The chain combines TRBV12-3 or TRBV12-4 with TRBJ2-5; TRBD1 or TRBD2 may be the D gene (5 bases each). There are 15 residues in the CDR3. CDR3: CASSFVGRSQDTQYF. The CDR3 region has the DNA TGTGCCAGCAGTTTCGTGGGACGGAGCCAAGATACCCAGTACTTC.

The chain employs TRBV5-1 and TRBJ2-7, with D perhaps TRBD1 or TRBD2 (7 bases each). V was trimmed by 1 base and J by 3 bases, leaving 17 bases between them. The length of the CDR3 is 16 residues. The germline V gene has CDR1 SGHRS and CDR2 YFSETQ. CDR3 region: CASSLTSGTVNYEQYF. The CDR3 region has the DNA TGCGCCAGCAGCTTGACCAGCGGGACAGTCAACTACGAGCAGTACTTC.

V usage is TRBV5-1 and J usage is TRBJ2-1, with D unclear. V was trimmed by 0 bases and J by 5 bases, leaving 21 bases between them. This CDR3 has 18 residues. Per germline, CDR1 SGHRS and CDR2 YFSETQ. This chain's CDR3 is CASSLAFSETIPDNEQFF. The CDR3, as DNA: TGCGCCAGCAGCTTGGCCTTCTCTGAAACGATTCCAGACAATGAGCAGTTCTTC.

The chain couples TRBV12-5 to TRBJ1-4, with a possible D match to TRBD1 (6 bases). This CDR3 has 15 residues. V dropped 6 bases and J dropped 3 bases, with 14 bases sitting between them. Looked up from germline, CDR1 is LGHNT and CDR2 is FRNRAP. The CDR3: CASGTGGSANEKLFF. DNA of the CDR3: TGTGCTAGTGGAACCGGGGGCTCGGCTAATGAAAAACTGTTTTTT.

In this sample, this clonotype turned up once. The chain is built from TRBV20-1 and TRBJ2-1, with 10 nucleotides matching TRBD2. CDR1 is DFQATT, CDR2 SNEGSKA, per germline (reference sequence). This CDR3 is built from 11 residues. J was trimmed by 11 bases and V by 6 bases; bases with no gene match: 4. CDR3 nucleotide sequence: TGCAGTGCCCAGCGGGAGGGTAAGCAGTTCTTC. It is translated as CSAQREGKQFF.

This clonotype appeared a few times. The genes are TRBV15 and TRBJ2-6, with D possibly matching TRBD1 (5 bases). V gave up 4 bases and J gave up 1 base, with 8 bases separating them. There are 15 residues in the CDR3. The germline CDR1 and CDR2 sequences are LNHNV and YYDKDF (reference sequence). DNA for the CDR3: TGTGCCACCAGCAAAGACAGTTCTGGGGCCAACGTCCTGACTTTC. This codes for CATSKDSSGANVLTF.

The chain links TRBV9 to TRBJ2-7; D is possibly TRBD1 or TRBD2 (5 bases each). With 3 bases removed from V and 4 bases from J, the gap between germline ends came to 17 bases. Germline CDR1 SGDLS, CDR2 YYNGEE. This CDR3 has 15 residues. Here the CDR3 DNA reads TGTGCCAGCAGCGCCAACCCCGGGGCTTCTTACGAGCAGTACTTC. This codes for CASSANPGASYEQYF.

Comments on this clonotype: A much larger clone is a single base away; this may be a read error. V and J are TRBV20-1 and TRBJ2-7; D is possibly TRBD1 or TRBD2 (5 bases each). The V end lost 6 bases, the J end lost 5 bases, and 14 bases lay between the germline ends. CDR1 DFQATT and CDR2 SNEGSKA come from the germline V gene (reference sequence). This CDR3 region has 12 residues. The CDR3 bases are TGCAGTGCCCCGGGACCTTACCACGAGCAGTACTTC. Amino acid sequence: CSAPGPYHEQYF.

The CDR3 sequence is CASSPIGNSRSDTQYF. The DNA for the CDR3 is TGTGCCAGCAGCCCGATCGGGAACTCGAGGTCAGATACGCAGTATTTT. The V and J genes are TRBV3-1 and TRBJ2-3; D is possibly TRBD2 (5 bases). Germline CDR1 is LGHDT and CDR2 is YNNKEL (reference sequence). The CDR3 is 16 amino acids. V was clipped by 4 bases and J by 4 bases, with 18 bases between them.

The rearrangement links TRBV19 to TRBJ1-1; possibly TRBD1 for D (5 bases). CDR1 LNHDA and CDR2 SQIVND come from the germline V gene (reference sequence). The CDR3 spans 15 residues. Trimming took 4 bases from V and 0 from J, leaving 12 bases between them. CDR3 DNA: TGTGCCAGTAGTAAAATGCAGGGCATGAACACTGAAGCTTTCTTT. Its translation is CASSKMQGMNTEAFF.

Of note for this clonotype: A much larger clone sits a single nucleotide away, making a read error possible. The chain is built from TRBV28 and TRBJ1-2; 7 nucleotides agree with TRBD1. V gave up 11 bases and J gave up 6 bases; unmatched junction bases: 15. CDR3 length: 14 residues. Germline loops: CDR1 MDHEN, CDR2 SYDVKM. The CDR3 bases are TGTGCCGGCACACCAATCGACAGGGCAAATGGCTACACCTTC. It yields the protein CAGTPIDRANGYTF.

In this sample, this clonotype turned up many times. CDR3 DNA sequence: TGCAGCGTACGGACCTCGTACAGTTACAATGAGCAGTTCTTC. Translating it yields CSVRTSYSYNEQFF. The chain combines TRBV29-1 with TRBJ2-1; no reliable D call. The length of the CDR3 is 14 residues. Germline V gene data show CDR1 as SQVTM and CDR2 as ANQGSEA. Deletions cut 6 bases from V and 4 bases from J, with 16 bases between.

The V and J genes are TRBV19 and TRBJ1-1; unclear D gene. The CDR3 extends over 14 amino acids. V was shortened by 3 bases and J by 0 bases, with 8 bases between the two germline ends. Germline CDR1 is LNHDA and CDR2 is SQIVND (reference sequence). CDR3 bases: TGTGCCAGTAGTATTAAGGGCTTGAACACTGAAGCTTTCTTT. Its protein product is CASSIKGLNTEAFF.

The V gene is TRBV7-2, the J gene TRBJ1-2, with D hard to call. The CDR3 length is 12 residues. Germline CDR1 reads SGHTA; CDR2 reads FQGNSA. The V gene lost 5 bases and the J gene lost 1 base, with 5 bases spanning the gap. This chain's CDR3 is CASSQNNYGYTF. The CDR3 region has the DNA TGTGCCAGCAGCCAGAATAACTATGGCTACACCTTC.

This clonotype was detected many times. The chain carries TRBV9 and TRBJ2-7; no definite D call. The CDR3 length is 10 residues. V gave up 3 bases and J gave up 12 bases, with 10 bases separating them. Germline V lookup: CDR1 SGDLS, CDR2 YYNGEE. CDR3 nucleotides: TGTGCCAGCAGCGACGGCGATAGGTACTTC. This codes for CASSDGDRYF.

This clonotype was counted a few times. The genes are TRBV20-1 and TRBJ2-3; D possibly matches TRBD1 or TRBD2 (5 bases each). The CDR3 is 16 amino acids. Germline values: CDR1 DFQATT, CDR2 SNEGSKA (reference sequence). V gave up 3 bases and J gave up 0 bases, with 16 bases separating them. CDR3 protein: CSASPGDHSSTDTQYF. The CDR3 nucleotides are TGCAGTGCTAGCCCCGGGGACCACTCTAGCACAGATACGCAGTATTTT.

There are many counts of this clonotype. The J gene is TRBJ2-7, the V gene TRBV12-3 or TRBV12-4; 7 bases map to TRBD1. V shed 5 bases and J 5 bases; nucleotides not matched to a gene: 12. The CDR3 is made up of 15 amino acids. Written as DNA, the CDR3 is TGTGCCAGCAGTGAGACGGACAGGTCTATTAACGAGCAGTACTTC. It specifies CASSETDRSINEQYF.

The sample holds a few counts of this clonotype. CDR3 nucleotide sequence: TGCGCCAGCAGCCAAGGAGACACAGATACGCAGTATTTT. It specifies CASSQGDTDTQYF. This chain uses TRBV5-1 with TRBJ2-3; D uncertain. The ends were cut back, 4 bases at V and 2 bases at J, with 8 bases in the middle. CDR3 length equals 13 residues. The germline V gene has CDR1 SGHRS and CDR2 YFSETQ.

On this clonotype: This may stem from a read error, because a much larger clone lies one nucleotide away. The chain employs TRBV20-1 and TRBJ2-4, with 7 bases fitting TRBD1. In germline, CDR1 is DFQATT, CDR2 SNEGSKA (reference sequence). The CDR3 consists of 15 residues. V lost 2 bases, J lost 13 bases, and 17 bases stayed unmatched. For the CDR3, the DNA is TGCAGTGCTAGACGCCGGGACAGTCTCAACTACGGGCAGTACTTC. This codes for CSARRRDSLNYGQYF.

Here the CDR3 DNA reads TGCGCCAGCAGCTCGGGGCTGCCCGACGAGCAGTACTTC. Translating it yields CASSSGLPDEQYF. J is TRBJ2-7 and V is TRBV5-1; D may be TRBD1 or TRBD2 (5 bases each). The germline gives CDR1 SGHRS, CDR2 YFSETQ. Between the trimmed V and J ends, which lost 3 bases and 5 bases, there was a span of 12 bases. CDR3 length equals 13 residues.

The chain recombines TRBV7-2 with TRBJ2-1; D gene uncertain. This CDR3 is built from 15 residues. The V end lost 2 bases, the J end lost 5 bases, and 13 bases lay between the germline ends. The germline gives CDR1 SGHTA, CDR2 FQGNSA. CDR3 protein: CASSLTRQVNNEQFF. CDR3 DNA sequence: TGTGCCAGCAGCTTAACCAGGCAGGTTAACAATGAGCAGTTCTTC.

The chain links TRBV20-1 to TRBJ1-5; D is undetermined. Germline CDR1 is DFQATT and CDR2 is SNEGSKA (reference sequence). The CDR3 is made up of 14 amino acids. V was clipped by 6 bases and J by 0 bases, with 12 bases between them. The CDR3 loop reads CSARQIPSNQPQHF. The CDR3 DNA reads TGCAGTGCCAGGCAGATTCCTAGCAATCAGCCCCAGCATTTT.

V gene TRBV6-2 or TRBV6-3 combines with J gene TRBJ2-7; 11 nucleotides line up with TRBD2. CDR1 is MNHEY, CDR2 SVGEGT, per germline. Trimming removed 2 bases from V and 4 bases from J; junction bases left unmatched: 10. There are 17 residues in the CDR3. The CDR3 loop reads CASSYTTPSGRSYEQYF. The CDR3 nucleotides read TGTGCCAGCAGTTACACCACGCCTAGCGGGAGGTCTTACGAGCAGTACTTC.

CDR3 sequence reads: CASSSWDVGSNQPQHF. CDR3 bases: TGTGCCAGCAGTTCCTGGGACGTGGGGAGCAATCAGCCCCAGCATTTT. This chain connects TRBV12-3 or TRBV12-4 to TRBJ1-5; perhaps TRBD1 as D (5 bases). V shed 4 bases and J shed 1 base, with 14 bases lying between them. The CDR3 spans 16 residues.

The gene calls are TRBV5-5 and TRBJ1-1, with 7 positions matching TRBD1. The CDR3 runs to 14 residues. V dropped 4 bases and J dropped 3; count of bases not matched to a gene: 6. CDR1 and CDR2 from the germline V gene are SGHKS and YYEKEE (reference sequence). CDR3: CASSGRDSDTEAFF. As DNA, the CDR3 is TGTGCCAGCAGCGGCCGGGACAGCGACACTGAAGCTTTCTTT. Based on the CDR3 plus reference TRBV5-5 and TRBJ1-1, the full variable domain is DAGVTQSPTHLIKTRGQQVTLRCSPISGHKSVSWYQQVLGQGPQFIFQYYEKEERGRGNFPDRFSARQFPNYSSELNVNALLLGDSALYLCASSGRDSDTEAFFGQGTRLTVV.

With respect to this clonotype: Being one base from a much bigger clone, this may be a read error. V is TRBV29-1 and J is TRBJ2-5; either TRBD1 or TRBD2 may supply D (5 bases each). TRBJ2-7 explains the end of the DNA better; the J call may be wrong. CDR1 and CDR2 from the germline V gene are SQVTM and ANQGSEA. The CDR3 has 13 residues. Written as DNA, the CDR3 is TGCAGCTCATCCCAGGCAGGGACGTCCGAGCAGTACTTC. Its translation is CSSSQAGTSEQYF.